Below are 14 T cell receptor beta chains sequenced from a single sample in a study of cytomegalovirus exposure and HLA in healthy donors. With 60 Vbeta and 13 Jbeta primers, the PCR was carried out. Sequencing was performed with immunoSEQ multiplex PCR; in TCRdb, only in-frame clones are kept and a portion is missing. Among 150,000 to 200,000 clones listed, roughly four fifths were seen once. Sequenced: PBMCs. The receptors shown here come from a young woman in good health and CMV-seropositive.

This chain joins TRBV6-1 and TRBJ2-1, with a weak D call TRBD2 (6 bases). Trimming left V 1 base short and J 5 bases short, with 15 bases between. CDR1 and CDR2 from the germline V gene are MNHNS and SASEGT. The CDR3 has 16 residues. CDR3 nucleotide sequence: TGTGCCAGCAGTGAAGGGGGAGGCCCCCCCCACAATGAGCAGTTCTTC. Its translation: CASSEGGGPPHNEQFF.

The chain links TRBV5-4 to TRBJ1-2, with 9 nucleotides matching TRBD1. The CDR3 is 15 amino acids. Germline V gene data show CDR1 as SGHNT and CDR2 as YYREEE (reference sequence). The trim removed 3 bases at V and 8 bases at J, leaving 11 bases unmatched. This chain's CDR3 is CASSSNRGQRQGYTF. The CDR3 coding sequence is TGTGCCAGCAGCTCTAACAGGGGGCAAAGGCAAGGCTACACCTTC.

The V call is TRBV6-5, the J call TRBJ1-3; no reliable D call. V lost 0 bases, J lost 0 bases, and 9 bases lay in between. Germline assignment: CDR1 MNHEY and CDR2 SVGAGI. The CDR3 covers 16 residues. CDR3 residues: CASSYSIESSGNTIYF. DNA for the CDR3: TGTGCCAGCAGTTACTCCATAGAGTCCTCTGGAAACACCATATATTTT.

For the CDR3, the DNA is TGTGCCAGCAGCGTAGGGGAGCGGGGGAGCTACAATGAGCAGTTCTTC. Translation gives CASSVGERGSYNEQFF. The genes are TRBV9 and TRBJ2-1; 8 positions match TRBD2. The germline V gene has CDR1 SGDLS and CDR2 YYNGEE. The junction had 5 bases not matched to a gene; V was cut back by 0 bases and J by 3 bases. This CDR3 comprises 16 residues.

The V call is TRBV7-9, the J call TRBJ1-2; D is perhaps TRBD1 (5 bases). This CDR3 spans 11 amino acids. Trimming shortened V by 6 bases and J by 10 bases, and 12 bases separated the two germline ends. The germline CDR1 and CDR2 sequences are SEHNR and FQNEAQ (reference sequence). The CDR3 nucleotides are TGTGCCAGCAGAGATCCGGGGGACTACACCTTC. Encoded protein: CASRDPGDYTF.

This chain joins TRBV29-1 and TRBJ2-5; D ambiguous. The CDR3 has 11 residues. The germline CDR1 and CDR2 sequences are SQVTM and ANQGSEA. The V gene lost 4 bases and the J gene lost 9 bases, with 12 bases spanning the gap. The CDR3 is CSVGPSAAQYF. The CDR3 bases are TGCAGCGTTGGCCCCTCCGCGGCCCAGTACTTC.

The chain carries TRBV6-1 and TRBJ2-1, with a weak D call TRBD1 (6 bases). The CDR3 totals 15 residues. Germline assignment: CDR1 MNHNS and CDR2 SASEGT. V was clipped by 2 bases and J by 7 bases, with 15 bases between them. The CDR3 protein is CASSENFWQGNEQFF. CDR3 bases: TGTGCCAGCAGTGAAAATTTTTGGCAGGGGAATGAGCAGTTCTTC.

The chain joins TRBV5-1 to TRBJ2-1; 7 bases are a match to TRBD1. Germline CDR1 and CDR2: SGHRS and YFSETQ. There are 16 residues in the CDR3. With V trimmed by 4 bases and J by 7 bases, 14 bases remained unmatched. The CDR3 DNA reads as TGCGCCAGCAGCGCCGTTGAAGGGGGCTTCGGGAATGAGCAGTTCTTC. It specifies CASSAVEGGFGNEQFF.

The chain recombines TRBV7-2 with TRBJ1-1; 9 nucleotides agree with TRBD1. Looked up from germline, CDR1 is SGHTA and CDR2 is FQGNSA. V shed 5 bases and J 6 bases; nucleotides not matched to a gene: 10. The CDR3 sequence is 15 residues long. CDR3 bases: TGTGCCAGCAGCCCCTTCCCAACAGGGGGCGCTGAAGCTTTCTTT. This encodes CASSPFPTGGAEAFF.

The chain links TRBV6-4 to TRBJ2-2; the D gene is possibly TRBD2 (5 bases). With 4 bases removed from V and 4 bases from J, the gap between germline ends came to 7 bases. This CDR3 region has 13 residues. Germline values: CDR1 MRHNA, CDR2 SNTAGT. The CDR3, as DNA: TGTGCCAGCAGTGGAGGGAGCACCGGGGAGCTGTTTTTT. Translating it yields CASSGGSTGELFF.

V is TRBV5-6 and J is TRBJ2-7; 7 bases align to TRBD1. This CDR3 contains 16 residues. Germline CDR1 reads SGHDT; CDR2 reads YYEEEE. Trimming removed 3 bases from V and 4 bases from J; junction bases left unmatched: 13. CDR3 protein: CASSSSPWGQQYEQYV. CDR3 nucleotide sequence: TGTGCCAGCAGCTCATCGCCCTGGGGACAGCAATACGAGCAGTACGTC.

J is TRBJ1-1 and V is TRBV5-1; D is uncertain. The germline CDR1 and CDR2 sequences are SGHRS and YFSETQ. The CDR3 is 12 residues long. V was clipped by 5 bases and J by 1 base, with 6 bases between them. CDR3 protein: CASRQTNTEAFF. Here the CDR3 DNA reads TGCGCCAGCAGACAGACGAACACTGAAGCTTTCTTT.

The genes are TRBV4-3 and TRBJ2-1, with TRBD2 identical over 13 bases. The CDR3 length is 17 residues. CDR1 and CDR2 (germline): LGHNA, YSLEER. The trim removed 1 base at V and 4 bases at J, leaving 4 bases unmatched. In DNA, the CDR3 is TGCGCCAGCAGCCAAGTCCCACTAGCGGGGGGGTACAATGAGCAGTTCTTC. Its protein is CASSQVPLAGGYNEQFF.

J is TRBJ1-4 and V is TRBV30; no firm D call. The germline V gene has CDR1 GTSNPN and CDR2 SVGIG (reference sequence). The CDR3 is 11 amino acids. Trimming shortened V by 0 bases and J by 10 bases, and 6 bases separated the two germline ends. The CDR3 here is CAWSVDSKLFF. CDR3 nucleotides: TGTGCCTGGAGTGTAGACTCAAAACTGTTTTTT.